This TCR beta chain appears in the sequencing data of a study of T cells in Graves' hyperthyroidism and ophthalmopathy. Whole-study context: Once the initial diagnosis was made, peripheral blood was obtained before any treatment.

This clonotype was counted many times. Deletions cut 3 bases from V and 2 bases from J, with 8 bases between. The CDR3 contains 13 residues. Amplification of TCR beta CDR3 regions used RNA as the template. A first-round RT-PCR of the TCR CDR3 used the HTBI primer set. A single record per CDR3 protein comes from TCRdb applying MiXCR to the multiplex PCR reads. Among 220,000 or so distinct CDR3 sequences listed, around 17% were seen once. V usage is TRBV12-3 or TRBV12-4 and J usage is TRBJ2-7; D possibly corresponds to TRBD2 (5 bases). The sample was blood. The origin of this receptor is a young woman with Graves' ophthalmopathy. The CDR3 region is CASSFGRAYEQYF. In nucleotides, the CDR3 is TGTGCCAGCAGTTTCGGGCGGGCCTACGAGCAGTACTTC.